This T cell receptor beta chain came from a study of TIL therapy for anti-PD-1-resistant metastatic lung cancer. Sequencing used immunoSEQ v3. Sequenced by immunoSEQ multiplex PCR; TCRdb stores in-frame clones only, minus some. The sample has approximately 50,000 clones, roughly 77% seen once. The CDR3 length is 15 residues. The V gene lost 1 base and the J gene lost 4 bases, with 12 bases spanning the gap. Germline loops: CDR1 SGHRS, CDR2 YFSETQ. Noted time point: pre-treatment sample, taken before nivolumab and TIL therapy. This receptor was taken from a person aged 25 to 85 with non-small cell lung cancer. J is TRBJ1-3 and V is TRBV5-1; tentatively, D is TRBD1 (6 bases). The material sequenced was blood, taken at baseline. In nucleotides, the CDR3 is TGCGCCAGCAGCTTGTTGGGACACCCAGGAAACACCATATATTTT. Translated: CASSLLGHPGNTIYF.